The clone carrying this T cell receptor (beta chain) occurred a few times. Its antigen is not known. The CDR3 runs 14 residues. Germline V gene lookup returns CDR1 KGHDR and CDR2 SFDVKD. The germline V and J ends were trimmed by 5 bases and 1 base, with 10 bases remaining between them. This specimen comes from a study of early T cells in non-severe SARS-CoV-2 infection. Study-level background: Sequenced bulk RNA came from whole blood that was unsorted, and chains were unpaired.

Researchers tagged individual cDNA molecules with unique molecular identifiers. TCRdb re-called the 5' RACE reads with MiXCR, one entry per CDR3 protein. The table lists over 50,000 distinct CDR3 sequences, roughly 8.8% of them singletons. Study-wide findings and caveats: Clonotype matching in VDJdb favored anti-spike CD8 responses and did not capture private and CD4 specificities.

V usage is TRBV24-1 and J usage is TRBJ1-2, with D possibly matching TRBD1 (6 bases). The sequenced sample was whole blood. The sequence was collected from an adult who was a healthcare worker with PCR-confirmed SARS-CoV-2 infection or an uninfected control (not recorded which). The CDR3 DNA reads as TGTGCCACCAGTGGAACGGACAGTAACTATGGCTACACCTTC. As protein: CATSGTDSNYGYTF.